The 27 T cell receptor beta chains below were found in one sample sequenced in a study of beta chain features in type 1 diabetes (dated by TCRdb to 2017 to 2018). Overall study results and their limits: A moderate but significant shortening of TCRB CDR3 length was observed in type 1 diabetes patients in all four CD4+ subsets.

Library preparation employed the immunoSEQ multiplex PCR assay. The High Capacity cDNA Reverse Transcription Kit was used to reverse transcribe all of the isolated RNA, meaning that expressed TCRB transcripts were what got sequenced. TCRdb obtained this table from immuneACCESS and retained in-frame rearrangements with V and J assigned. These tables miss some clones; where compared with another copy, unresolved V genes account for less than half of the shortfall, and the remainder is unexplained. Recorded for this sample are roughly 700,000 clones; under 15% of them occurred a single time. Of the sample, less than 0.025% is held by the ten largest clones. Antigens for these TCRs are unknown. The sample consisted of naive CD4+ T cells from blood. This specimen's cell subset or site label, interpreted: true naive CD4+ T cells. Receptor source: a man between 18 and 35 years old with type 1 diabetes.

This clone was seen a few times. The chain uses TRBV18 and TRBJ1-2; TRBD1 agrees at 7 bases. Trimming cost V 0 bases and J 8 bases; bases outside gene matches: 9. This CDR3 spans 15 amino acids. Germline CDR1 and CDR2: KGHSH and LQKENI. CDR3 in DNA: TGTGCCAGCTCACCACCGGTGGCAGGGGGATGGGGCTACACCTTC. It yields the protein CASSPPVAGGWGYTF.

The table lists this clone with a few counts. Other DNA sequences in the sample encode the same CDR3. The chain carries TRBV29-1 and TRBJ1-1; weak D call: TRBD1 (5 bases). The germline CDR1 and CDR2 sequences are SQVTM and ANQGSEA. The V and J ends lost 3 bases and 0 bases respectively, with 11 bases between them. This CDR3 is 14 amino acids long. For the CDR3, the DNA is TGCAGCGTTGAGGGGCGCTTGATGAACACTGAAGCTTTCTTT. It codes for CSVEGRLMNTEAFF. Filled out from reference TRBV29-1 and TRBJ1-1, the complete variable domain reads SAVISQKPSRDICQRGTSLTIQCQVDSQVTMMFWYRQQPGQSLTLIATANQGSEATYESGFVIDKFPISRPNLTFSTLTVSNMSPEDSSIYLCSVEGRLMNTEAFFGQGTRLTVV.

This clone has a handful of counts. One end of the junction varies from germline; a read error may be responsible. CDR3 DNA: TGTGCTAGCAGCCCAAGCTCTGGGGCCAACGTCCTGACTTTC. Translating gives CASSPSSGANVLTF. The chain joins TRBV7-7 to TRBJ2-6; D remains unclear. CDR1 is SSHAT, CDR2 FNYEAQ, per germline (reference sequence). The CDR3 is 14 amino acids.

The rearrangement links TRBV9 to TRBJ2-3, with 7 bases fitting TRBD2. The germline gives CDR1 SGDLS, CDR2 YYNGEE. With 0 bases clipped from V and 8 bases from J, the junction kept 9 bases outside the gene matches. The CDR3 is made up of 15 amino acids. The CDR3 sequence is CASSVELAGGGTQYF. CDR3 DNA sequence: TGTGCCAGCAGCGTAGAATTAGCGGGCGGAGGTACGCAGTATTTT. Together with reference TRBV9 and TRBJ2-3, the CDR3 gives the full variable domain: DSGVTQTPKHLITATGQRVTLRCSPRSGDLSVYWYQQSLDQGLQFLIQYYNGEERAKGNILERFSAQQFPDLHSELNLSSLELGDSALYFCASSVELAGGGTQYFGPGTRLTVL.

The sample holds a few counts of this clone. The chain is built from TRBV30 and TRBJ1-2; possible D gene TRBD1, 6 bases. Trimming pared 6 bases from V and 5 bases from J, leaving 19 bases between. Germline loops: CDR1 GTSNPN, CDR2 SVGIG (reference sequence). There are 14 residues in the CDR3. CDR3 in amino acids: CACNSQGWDYGYTF. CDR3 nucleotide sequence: TGTGCCTGCAACTCACAGGGTTGGGATTATGGCTACACCTTC.

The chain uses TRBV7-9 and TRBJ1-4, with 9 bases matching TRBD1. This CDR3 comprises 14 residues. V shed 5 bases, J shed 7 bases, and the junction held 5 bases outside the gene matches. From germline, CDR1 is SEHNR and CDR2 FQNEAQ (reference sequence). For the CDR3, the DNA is TGTGCCAGCAGCCCACAGGGGGCAGGTGAAAAACTGTTTTTT. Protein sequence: CASSPQGAGEKLFF.

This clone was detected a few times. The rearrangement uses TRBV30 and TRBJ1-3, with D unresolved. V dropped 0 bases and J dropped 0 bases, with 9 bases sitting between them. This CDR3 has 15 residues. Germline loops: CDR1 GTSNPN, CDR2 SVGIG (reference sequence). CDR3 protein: CAWSVIAGSGNTIYF. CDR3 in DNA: TGTGCCTGGAGTGTTATAGCTGGCTCTGGAAACACCATATATTTT.

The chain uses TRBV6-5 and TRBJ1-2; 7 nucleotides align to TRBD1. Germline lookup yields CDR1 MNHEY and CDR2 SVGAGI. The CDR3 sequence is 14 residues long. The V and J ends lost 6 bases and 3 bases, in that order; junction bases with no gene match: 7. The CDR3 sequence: CASRRQGGDYGYTF. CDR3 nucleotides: TGTGCCAGCAGACGACAGGGTGGGGACTATGGCTACACCTTC.

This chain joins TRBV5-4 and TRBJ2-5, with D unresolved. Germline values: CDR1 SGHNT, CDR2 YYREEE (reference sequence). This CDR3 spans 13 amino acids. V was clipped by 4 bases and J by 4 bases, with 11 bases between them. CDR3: CASSPRLGETQYF. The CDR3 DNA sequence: TGTGCCAGCAGCCCTCGTCTGGGAGAGACCCAGTACTTC. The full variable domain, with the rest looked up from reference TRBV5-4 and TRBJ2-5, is ETGVTQSPTHLIKTRGQQVTLRCSSQSGHNTVSWYQQALGQGPQFIFQYYREEENGRGNFPPRFSGLQFPNYSSELNVNALELDDSALYLCASSPRLGETQYFGPGTRLLVL.

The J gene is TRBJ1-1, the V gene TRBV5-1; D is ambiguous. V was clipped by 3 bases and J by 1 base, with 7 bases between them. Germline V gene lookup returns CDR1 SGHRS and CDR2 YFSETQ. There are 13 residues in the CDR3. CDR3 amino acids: CASSSTTNTEAFF. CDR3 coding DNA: TGCGCCAGCAGCTCCACCACGAACACTGAAGCTTTCTTT.

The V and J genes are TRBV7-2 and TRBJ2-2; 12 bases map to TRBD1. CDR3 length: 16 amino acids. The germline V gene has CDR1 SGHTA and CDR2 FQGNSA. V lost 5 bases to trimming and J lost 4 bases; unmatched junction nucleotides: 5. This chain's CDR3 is CASSPPGQGATGELFF. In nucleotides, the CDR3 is TGTGCCAGCAGCCCGCCGGGACAGGGGGCCACCGGGGAGCTGTTTTTT.

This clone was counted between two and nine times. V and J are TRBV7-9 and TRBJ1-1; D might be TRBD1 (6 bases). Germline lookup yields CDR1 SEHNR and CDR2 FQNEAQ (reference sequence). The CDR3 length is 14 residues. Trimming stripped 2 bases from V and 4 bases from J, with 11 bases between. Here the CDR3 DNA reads TGTGCCAGCAGCTTACAGGGGCCCGGCACTGAAGCTTTCTTT. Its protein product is CASSLQGPGTEAFF. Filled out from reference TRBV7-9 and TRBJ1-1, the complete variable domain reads DTGVSQNPRHKITKRGQNVTFRCDPISEHNRLYWYRQTLGQGPEFLTYFQNEAQLEKSRLLSDRFSAERPKGSFSTLEIQRTEQGDSAMYLCASSLQGPGTEAFFGQGTRLTVV.

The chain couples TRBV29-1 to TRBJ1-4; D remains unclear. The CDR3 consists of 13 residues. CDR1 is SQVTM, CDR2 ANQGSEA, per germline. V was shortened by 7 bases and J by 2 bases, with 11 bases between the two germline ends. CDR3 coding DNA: TGCAGCGCCGTGAAAGGGACTAATGAAAAACTGTTTTTT. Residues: CSAVKGTNEKLFF.

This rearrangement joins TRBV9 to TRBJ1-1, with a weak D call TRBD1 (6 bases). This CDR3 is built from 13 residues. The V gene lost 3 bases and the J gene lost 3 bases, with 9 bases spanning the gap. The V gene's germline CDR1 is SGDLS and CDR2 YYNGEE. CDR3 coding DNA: TGTGCCAGCAGCGCTTACAGGGACACTGAAGCTTTCTTT. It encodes CASSAYRDTEAFF.

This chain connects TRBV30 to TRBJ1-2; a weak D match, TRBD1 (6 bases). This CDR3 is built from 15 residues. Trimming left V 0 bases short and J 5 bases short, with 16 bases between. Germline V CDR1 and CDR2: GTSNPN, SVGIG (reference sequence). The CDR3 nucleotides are TGTGCCTGGAGTGTACCATCCAGGGGCGGGTATGGCTACACCTTC. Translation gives CAWSVPSRGGYGYTF.

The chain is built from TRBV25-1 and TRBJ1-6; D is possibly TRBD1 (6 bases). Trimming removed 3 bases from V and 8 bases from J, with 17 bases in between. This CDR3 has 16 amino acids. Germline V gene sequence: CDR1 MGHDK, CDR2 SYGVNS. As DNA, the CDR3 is TGTGCCAGCAGTGATCCTGGGACACCTGGGGATTCACCCCTCCACTTT. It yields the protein CASSDPGTPGDSPLHF.

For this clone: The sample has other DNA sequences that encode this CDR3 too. The CDR3 region has the DNA TGCGCCAGCAGCTTGGGGCAGGGTGATCAGCCCCAGCATTTT. Translated: CASSLGQGDQPQHF. The V call is TRBV5-1, the J call TRBJ1-5; the D gene is possibly TRBD1 (5 bases). Germline V gene data show CDR1 as SGHRS and CDR2 as YFSETQ. The CDR3 runs 14 residues. Trimming removed 0 bases from V and 5 bases from J, with 9 bases in between.

DNA of the CDR3: TGTGCCAGCAGTTACCAGCGGGGCAATCAGCCCCAGCATTTT. It is translated as CASSYQRGNQPQHF. The rearrangement joins TRBV6-5 to TRBJ1-5; no firm D call. This CDR3 is built from 14 residues. Trimming took off 2 bases at V and 2 bases at J, with 7 bases between the two ends. CDR1 and CDR2 from the germline V gene are MNHEY and SVGAGI.

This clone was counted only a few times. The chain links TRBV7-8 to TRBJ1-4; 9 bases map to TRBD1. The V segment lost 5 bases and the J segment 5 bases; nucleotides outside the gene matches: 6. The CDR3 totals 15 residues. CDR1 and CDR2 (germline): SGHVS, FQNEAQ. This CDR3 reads CASSDRTGANEKLFF. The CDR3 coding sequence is TGTGCCAGCAGCGATAGGACAGGGGCAAATGAAAAACTGTTTTTT.

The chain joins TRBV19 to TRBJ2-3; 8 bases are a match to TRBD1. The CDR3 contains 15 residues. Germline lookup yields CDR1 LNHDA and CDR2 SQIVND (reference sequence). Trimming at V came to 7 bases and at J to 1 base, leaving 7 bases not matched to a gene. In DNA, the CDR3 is TGTGCCAGTACCCCAGGGGGCAAGGGCACAGATACGCAGTATTTT. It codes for CASTPGGKGTDTQYF.

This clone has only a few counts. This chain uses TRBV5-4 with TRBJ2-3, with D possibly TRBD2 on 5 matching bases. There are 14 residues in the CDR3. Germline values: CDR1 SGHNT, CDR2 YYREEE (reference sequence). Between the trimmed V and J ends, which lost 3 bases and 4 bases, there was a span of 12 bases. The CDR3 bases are TGTGCCAGCAGCTACGGACTTGTTCCAGATACGCAGTATTTT. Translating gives CASSYGLVPDTQYF.

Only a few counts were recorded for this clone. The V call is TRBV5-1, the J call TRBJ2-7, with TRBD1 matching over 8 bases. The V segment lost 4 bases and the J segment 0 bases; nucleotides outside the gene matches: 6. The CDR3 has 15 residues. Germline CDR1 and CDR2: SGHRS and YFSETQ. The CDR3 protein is CASSLRDRTSYEQYF. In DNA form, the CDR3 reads TGCGCCAGCAGCCTAAGGGACAGGACCTCCTACGAGCAGTACTTC.

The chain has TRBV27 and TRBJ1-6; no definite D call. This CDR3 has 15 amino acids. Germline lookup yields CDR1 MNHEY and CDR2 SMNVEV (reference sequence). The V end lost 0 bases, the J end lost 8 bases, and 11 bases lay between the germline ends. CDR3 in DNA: TGTGCCAGCAGTTTATCGATTCTAACCGATTCACCCCTCCACTTT. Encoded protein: CASSLSILTDSPLHF.

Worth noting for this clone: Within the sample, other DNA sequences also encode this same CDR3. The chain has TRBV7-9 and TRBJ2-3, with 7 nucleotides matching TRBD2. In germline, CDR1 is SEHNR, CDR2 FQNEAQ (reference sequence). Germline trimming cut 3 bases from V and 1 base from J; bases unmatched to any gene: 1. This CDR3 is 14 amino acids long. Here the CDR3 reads CASSLAGGTDTQYF. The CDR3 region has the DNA TGTGCCAGCAGCTTGGCGGGGGGCACAGATACGCAGTATTTT.

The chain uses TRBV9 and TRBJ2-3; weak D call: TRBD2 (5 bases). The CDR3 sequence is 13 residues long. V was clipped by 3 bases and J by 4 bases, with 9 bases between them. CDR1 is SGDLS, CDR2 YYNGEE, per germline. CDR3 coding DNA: TGTGCCAGCAGCGCTGAGGGCTCAGATACGCAGTATTTT. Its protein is CASSAEGSDTQYF.

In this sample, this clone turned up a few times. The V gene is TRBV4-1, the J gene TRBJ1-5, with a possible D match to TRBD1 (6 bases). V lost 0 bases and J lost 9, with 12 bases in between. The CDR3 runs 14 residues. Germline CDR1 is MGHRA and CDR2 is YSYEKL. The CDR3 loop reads CASSQDRIRGPQHF. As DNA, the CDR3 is TGCGCCAGCAGCCAAGATCGTATCAGGGGGCCCCAGCATTTT.

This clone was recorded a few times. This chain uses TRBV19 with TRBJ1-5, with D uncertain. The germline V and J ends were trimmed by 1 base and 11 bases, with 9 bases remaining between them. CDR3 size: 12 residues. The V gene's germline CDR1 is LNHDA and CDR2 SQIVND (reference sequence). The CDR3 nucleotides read TGTGCCAGTAGTATAGGGATCGCTTCCCAGCATTTT. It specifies CASSIGIASQHF.